This is a list of T cell receptor beta chains from one sample in a study of T-cell memory formation after mild COVID-19. TCRdb reprocessed the 5' RACE reads with MiXCR, giving one entry per CDR3 protein. The sample lists about 150,000 distinct CDR3 sequences; roughly 21% were seen once. The sequenced sample consisted of PBMCs or a T cell subset sorted from them (not recorded which). These receptors all stem from an adult woman who had mild COVID-19 (a few samples of this study predate the infection). Cell type and time point are not known. The conserved cysteine and the conserved F or W are not part of the CDR3 here.

TRBV20-1	TRBJ1-2	SARPRGAGYT
TRBV6-5	TRBJ2-7	ASSYSARREQY
TRBV7-6	TRBJ2-5	ASSSRAGTGYETQY
TRBV12-3/TRBV12-4	TRBJ2-1	ASIITAGAGDEQF
TRBV11-2	TRBJ2-2	ASSPTLRRENTGELF
TRBV27	TRBJ2-7	ASGSWGISSYEQY
TRBV7-3	TRBJ2-1	ASSQSPNSWAGGSNEQF
TRBV6-2/TRBV6-3	TRBJ1-1	ASSTYRDSHLGPCTEAF
TRBV2	TRBJ1-2	ASSRNMGTGEDGYT
TRBV4-2	TRBJ2-5	ASSQDPGTGGLNQETQY
TRBV29-1	TRBJ2-7	SVGLETVSYEQY
TRBV2	TRBJ2-5	ASSEKGTQY
TRBV12-3/TRBV12-4	TRBJ1-5	ASSFGGQPQH
TRBV4-1	TRBJ1-1	ASSHLPGFFDTEAF
TRBV2	TRBJ2-7	ASSEGLAGGRTYEQY
TRBV4-2	TRBJ2-1	ASSRPSSDEQF
TRBV12-3/TRBV12-4	TRBJ1-2	ASSRSAQGLGGYT
TRBV6-2/TRBV6-3	TRBJ2-3	ASSRAGVPDTQY
TRBV25-1	TRBJ1-1	ASSTFTGADEAF
TRBV7-8	TRBJ2-2	ASSRPNTGELF
TRBV12-3/TRBV12-4	TRBJ2-2	ASTPQQGSLTGELF
TRBV11-2	TRBJ1-5	ASSLGTARNQPQH
TRBV12-3/TRBV12-4	TRBJ1-2	ASRRTGNYGYT
TRBV3-1	TRBJ2-4	ASSQWGTQKNIQY
TRBV5-1	TRBJ1-1	ASSLTVNTEAF
TRBV20-1	TRBJ1-1	SAKGQNTEAF
TRBV5-1	TRBJ2-7	ASSSGNNYEQY
TRBV5-1	TRBJ1-6	ASSRQESRSYNSPLH
TRBV12-3/TRBV12-4	TRBJ2-1	ASSLLSRNEQF
TRBV11-3	TRBJ2-7	ASSFGADSYEQY
TRBV20-1	TRBJ1-4	SARAGTLNEKLF
TRBV5-1	TRBJ1-6	ASSPDRVNSPLH
TRBV7-8	TRBJ1-5	ASSSNAAGNQPQH
TRBV20-1	TRBJ2-1	SARAAGLVWDNNEQF
TRBV4-1	TRBJ1-4	ASSQDIRLNEKLF
TRBV27	TRBJ2-7	ASSTRTGGFYEQY
TRBV5-6	TRBJ2-3	ASLQSRGKGDTQY
TRBV3-1	TRBJ1-1	ASTSGTGAF
TRBV20-1	TRBJ2-3	SAKGSTDTQY
TRBV7-9	TRBJ2-2	ASSLDPPVLSGELF
TRBV12-3/TRBV12-4	TRBJ1-1	ASSLEDREYTEAF
TRBV11-1	TRBJ2-7	ASSLRLADYEQY
TRBV28	TRBJ1-2	ASSAPGQGVPSNYGYT